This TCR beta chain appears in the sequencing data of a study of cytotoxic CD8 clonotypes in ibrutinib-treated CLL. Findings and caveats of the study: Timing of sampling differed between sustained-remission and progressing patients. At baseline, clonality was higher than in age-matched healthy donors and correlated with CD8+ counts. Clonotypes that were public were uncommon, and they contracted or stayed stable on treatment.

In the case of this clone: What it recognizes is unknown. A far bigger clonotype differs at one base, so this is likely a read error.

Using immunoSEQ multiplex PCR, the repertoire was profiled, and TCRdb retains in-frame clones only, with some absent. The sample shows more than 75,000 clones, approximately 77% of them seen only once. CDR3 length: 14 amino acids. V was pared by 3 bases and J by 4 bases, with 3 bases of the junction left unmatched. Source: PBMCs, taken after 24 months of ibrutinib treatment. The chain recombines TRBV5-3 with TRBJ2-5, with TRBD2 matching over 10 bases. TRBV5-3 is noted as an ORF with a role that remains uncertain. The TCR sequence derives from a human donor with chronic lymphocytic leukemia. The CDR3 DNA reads TGTGCCAGAAGCTGGCTAGCGGGAGCAGAGACCCAGTACTTC. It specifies CARSWLAGAETQYF.